The 29 T cell receptor beta chains presented below share a single source sample, sequenced in a study of technical replicates of blood from several donors. Here immunoSEQ multiplex PCR was the method, and the copy in TCRdb shows in-frame clones only, minus some. The repertoire includes 50,000 to 80,000 clones, 65% to 90% of them detected once, and roughly 5.1% sits in the top ten. Source material: PBMCs. These receptor sequences come from a human donor in good health. Some clones in this sample may be carry-over from other donors' samples.

The chain links TRBV9 to TRBJ2-3, with D unclear. The CDR3 totals 13 residues. Germline loops: CDR1 SGDLS, CDR2 YYNGEE. V was shortened by 4 bases and J by 1 base, with 7 bases between the two germline ends. The CDR3 bases are TGTGCCAGCAGCAGAGGAGGCACAGATACGCAGTATTTT. It specifies CASSRGGTDTQYF.

V is TRBV15 and J is TRBJ2-3; D may be TRBD1 (5 bases). Germline V gives CDR1 LNHNV, CDR2 YYDKDF (reference sequence). The CDR3 covers 12 residues. V lost 3 bases to trimming and J lost 6 bases, with 7 bases between them. In DNA form, the CDR3 reads TGTGCCACCAGCAGGACAGCGGATACGCAGTATTTT. The encoded protein is CATSRTADTQYF.

The V and J genes are TRBV6-1 and TRBJ1-2; 7 bases align to TRBD1. The germline CDR1 and CDR2 sequences are MNHNS and SASEGT. The trim removed 5 bases at V and 3 bases at J, leaving 3 bases unmatched. The CDR3 consists of 13 residues. CDR3 residues: CASSLQGYYGYTF. The CDR3 bases are TGTGCCAGCAGTTTACAGGGGTACTATGGCTACACCTTC.

This chain links TRBV5-1 with TRBJ2-2; 10 positions match TRBD2. V lost 5 bases and J lost 5; bases outside the gene matches: 12. CDR3 size: 17 residues. Germline V gene lookup returns CDR1 SGHRS and CDR2 YFSETQ. The CDR3: CASRSGLAGGGTGELFF. CDR3 sequence (DNA): TGCGCCAGCAGATCAGGGTTAGCGGGAGGAGGAACCGGGGAGCTGTTTTTT.

The V call is TRBV5-1, the J call TRBJ1-1; no firm D call. Trimming took off 0 bases at V and 3 bases at J, with 12 bases between the two ends. Germline V gene lookup returns CDR1 SGHRS and CDR2 YFSETQ. This CDR3 contains 15 residues. In nucleotides, the CDR3 is TGCGCCAGCAGCTTGGTGGGGAGGCTAGACACTGAAGCTTTCTTT. Translation: CASSLVGRLDTEAFF. Looking up the rest from reference TRBV5-1 and TRBJ1-1 gives the full variable domain: KAGVTQTPRYLIKTRGQQVTLSCSPISGHRSVSWYQQTPGQGLQFLFEYFSETQRNKGNFPGRFSGRQFSNSRSEMNVSTLELGDSALYLCASSLVGRLDTEAFFGQGTRLTVV.

The chain links TRBV30 to TRBJ2-1; 11 bases agree with TRBD1. J was trimmed by 4 bases and V by 2 bases; bases with no gene match: 4. From germline, CDR1 is GTSNPN and CDR2 SVGIG (reference sequence). The CDR3 has 15 amino acids. The CDR3 loop reads CAWSWTGGAYNEQFF. The CDR3 coding sequence is TGTGCCTGGAGTTGGACAGGGGGCGCGTACAATGAGCAGTTCTTC.

The chain employs TRBV6-5 and TRBJ2-1; D gene uncertain. This CDR3 is built from 14 residues. Trimming removed 7 bases from V and 6 bases from J, with 16 bases in between. The V gene's germline CDR1 is MNHEY and CDR2 SVGAGI. The CDR3 reads CASTKNLLSNEQFF. The CDR3 region has the DNA TGTGCCAGCACCAAAAACTTATTGAGCAATGAGCAGTTCTTC.

A few counts support this clone. V is TRBV19 and J is TRBJ2-7; 10 nucleotides line up with TRBD1. This CDR3 is 14 amino acids long. CDR1 and CDR2 (germline): LNHDA, SQIVND (reference sequence). V shed 7 bases, J shed 6 bases, and the junction held 9 bases outside the gene matches. This CDR3 reads CASNDRGPLGEQYF. The CDR3 DNA is TGTGCCAGTAACGACAGGGGGCCCCTCGGCGAGCAGTACTTC.

This chain links TRBV29-1 with TRBJ2-7; TRBD1 is a possible D gene (5 bases). The length of the CDR3 is 13 residues. With 8 bases removed from V and 0 bases from J, the gap between germline ends came to 14 bases. The germline CDR1 and CDR2 sequences are SQVTM and ANQGSEA. This CDR3 is CSFVLDTSYEQYF. The CDR3 DNA is TGCAGCTTCGTTTTGGACACCTCCTACGAGCAGTACTTC.

The chain employs TRBV7-2 and TRBJ2-5, with 7 nucleotides matching TRBD2. Germline CDR1 SGHTA, CDR2 FQGNSA. The CDR3 has 15 amino acids. V shed 1 base, J shed 9 bases, and the junction held 11 bases outside the gene matches. The CDR3 spells CASSLETGGRGAQYF. CDR3 nucleotide sequence: TGTGCCAGCAGCTTAGAAACGGGAGGCCGCGGGGCCCAGTACTTC.

The gene calls are TRBV4-3 and TRBJ2-1; the D gene is possibly TRBD2 (6 bases). The V gene lost 4 bases and the J gene lost 4 bases, with 14 bases spanning the gap. Germline values: CDR1 LGHNA, CDR2 YSLEER. There are 15 residues in the CDR3. The CDR3 DNA sequence: TGCGCCAGCAGCCGTAGCGGCACTACTTACAATGAGCAGTTCTTC. As protein: CASSRSGTTYNEQFF.

This chain connects TRBV5-1 to TRBJ1-6, with 8 bases matching TRBD1. Trimming cost V 7 bases and J 4 bases; bases outside gene matches: 4. The CDR3 runs 14 residues. Germline V CDR1 and CDR2: SGHRS, YFSETQ. CDR3 bases: TGCGCCAGCCCGGACAGGGATTATAATTCACCCCTCCACTTT. The encoded protein is CASPDRDYNSPLHF. Full variable domain (remainder filled in from reference TRBV5-1 and TRBJ1-6): KAGVTQTPRYLIKTRGQQVTLSCSPISGHRSVSWYQQTPGQGLQFLFEYFSETQRNKGNFPGRFSGRQFSNSRSEMNVSTLELGDSALYLCASPDRDYNSPLHFGNGTRLTVT.

The J gene is TRBJ1-1, the V gene TRBV7-8, with a possible D match to TRBD1 (5 bases). CDR3 length: 12 amino acids. CDR1 and CDR2 from the germline V gene are SGHVS and FQNEAQ. V shed 10 bases and J shed 5 bases, with 14 bases lying between them. The CDR3 DNA is TGTGCCACAAGAGGGCGGGGGACTGAAGCTTTCTTT. Encoded protein: CATRGRGTEAFF.

In this sample, this clone turned up once. The gene calls are TRBV19 and TRBJ2-6; D unclear. CDR3 length equals 16 residues. Trimming removed 3 bases at V and 0 bases at J, with 9 bases between. In germline, CDR1 is LNHDA, CDR2 SQIVND (reference sequence). CDR3 DNA sequence: TGTGCCAGTAGTATTCGTGGCGGCTCTGGGGCCAACGTCCTGACTTTC. Its translation: CASSIRGGSGANVLTF.

This clone counts as medium-sized. The rearrangement links TRBV13 to TRBJ1-6; D might be TRBD1 (5 bases). Trimming removed 0 bases from V and 10 bases from J, with 10 bases in between. Looked up from germline, CDR1 is PRHDT and CDR2 is FYEKMQ (reference sequence). The CDR3 has 14 residues. The CDR3 DNA reads TGTGCCAGCAGCTTAGGAGGGGTCGGGTCACCCCTCCACTTT. Translated: CASSLGGVGSPLHF.

V usage is TRBV30 and J usage is TRBJ1-4; TRBD1 agrees at 9 bases. J gave up 8 bases and V 0 bases, and 7 bases lay outside the gene matches. The CDR3 has 15 amino acids. CDR1 and CDR2 (germline): GTSNPN, SVGIG (reference sequence). Here the CDR3 reads CAWSVLSGQGEKLFF. CDR3 DNA: TGTGCCTGGAGTGTACTCTCGGGACAGGGAGAAAAACTGTTTTTT.

The V and J genes are TRBV4-3 and TRBJ1-3, with D uncertain. This CDR3 region has 16 residues. Per the germline V gene, CDR1 is LGHNA and CDR2 is YSLEER. The V gene lost 0 bases and the J gene lost 1 base, with 10 bases spanning the gap. CDR3 sequence (DNA): TGCGCCAGCAGCCAAGATAGGAGCCTTTCTGGAAACACCATATATTTT. As protein: CASSQDRSLSGNTIYF.

This chain joins TRBV10-2 and TRBJ1-2; D possibly corresponds to TRBD1 (5 bases). V was trimmed by 0 bases and J by 8 bases, leaving 13 bases between them. From germline, CDR1 is WSHSY and CDR2 SAAADI. The CDR3 has 14 amino acids. The CDR3, as DNA: TGCGCCAGCAGTGAGTCCGGCAGGGTGGAAGGCTACACCTTC. It translates to CASSESGRVEGYTF.

This chain connects TRBV4-1 to TRBJ2-3, with 10 bases aligning to TRBD1. Germline V CDR1 and CDR2: MGHRA, YSYEKL. The CDR3 runs 19 residues. With 3 bases clipped from V and 5 bases from J, the junction kept 17 bases outside the gene matches. The CDR3 spells CASSQNNFYRDRGIDTQYF. The CDR3 DNA reads as TGCGCCAGCAGCCAGAATAACTTCTATCGGGACAGGGGAATAGATACGCAGTATTTT.

V and J are TRBV14 and TRBJ1-3; a weak D match, TRBD1 (6 bases). This CDR3 spans 13 amino acids. The V gene's germline CDR1 is SGHDN and CDR2 FVKESK. The V and J ends lost 4 bases and 5 bases respectively, with 9 bases between them. CDR3 region: CASSPDRRNTIYF. As DNA, the CDR3 is TGTGCCAGCAGCCCGGACAGAAGAAACACCATATATTTT.

This sequence joins TRBV30 and TRBJ2-5; 10 nucleotides agree with TRBD1. The germline V gene has CDR1 GTSNPN and CDR2 SVGIG (reference sequence). The V and J ends lost 2 bases and 5 bases, in that order; junction bases with no gene match: 5. The CDR3 covers 14 residues. CDR3: CAWSRDRGGETQYF. The CDR3 DNA is TGTGCCTGGAGTAGGGACAGGGGCGGGGAGACCCAGTACTTC.

This chain links TRBV6-5 with TRBJ1-2, with 7 bases matching TRBD1. Germline loops: CDR1 MNHEY, CDR2 SVGAGI. CDR3 length: 14 residues. Losses at the gene ends were 0 bases for V and 4 bases for J; bases not matched to a gene: 2. CDR3 in amino acids: CASSYSGQAYGYTF. DNA for the CDR3: TGTGCCAGCAGTTACTCAGGACAGGCCTATGGCTACACCTTC.

The chain recombines TRBV18 with TRBJ1-4, with 10 nucleotides matching TRBD1. The J segment lost 7 bases and the V segment lost 5 bases, leaving 10 bases of the junction unmatched. Per germline, CDR1 KGHSH and CDR2 LQKENI. There are 16 residues in the CDR3. Here the CDR3 reads CASSVYRDRGGEKLFF. CDR3 sequence (DNA): TGTGCCAGCTCAGTCTACCGGGACAGGGGAGGTGAAAAACTGTTTTTT.

This chain connects TRBV2 to TRBJ2-7; 12 positions match TRBD2. Germline trimming cut 7 bases from V and 6 bases from J; bases unmatched to any gene: 13. The CDR3 runs 16 residues. Germline CDR1 is SNHLY and CDR2 is FYNNEI. The CDR3 protein is CASKTLGASGGGEQYF. In DNA form, the CDR3 reads TGTGCCAGCAAGACACTGGGGGCTAGCGGGGGGGGCGAGCAGTACTTC.

This clone was seen repeatedly, ten times or more. J is TRBJ2-7 and V is TRBV7-3; 11 bases fit TRBD2. Losses at the gene ends were 4 bases for V and 1 base for J; bases not matched to a gene: 6. There are 16 residues in the CDR3. Germline lookup yields CDR1 SGHTA and CDR2 FQGTGA. Here the CDR3 reads CASSYKTSGKSYEQYF. The CDR3 nucleotides are TGTGCCAGCAGCTACAAGACTAGCGGGAAATCCTACGAGCAGTACTTC. The whole variable domain, filled in from reference TRBV7-3 and TRBJ2-7, reads GAGVSQTPSNKVTEKGKYVELRCDPISGHTALYWYRQSLGQGPEFLIYFQGTGAADDSGLPNDRFFAVRPEGSVSTLKIQRTERGDSAVYLCASSYKTSGKSYEQYFGPGTRLTVT.

The V and J genes are TRBV2 and TRBJ1-1, with D maybe TRBD1 (5 bases). The germline V and J ends were trimmed by 6 bases and 0 bases, with 11 bases remaining between them. Germline CDR1 reads SNHLY; CDR2 reads FYNNEI. This CDR3 has 14 amino acids. This CDR3 is CASRGGLMNTEAFF. The CDR3 DNA sequence: TGTGCCAGCAGGGGGGGGTTGATGAACACTGAAGCTTTCTTT.

This chain connects TRBV4-2 to TRBJ2-3; 11 positions match TRBD2. CDR1 and CDR2 from the germline V gene are LGHNA and YNFKEQ. This CDR3 contains 19 residues. With 1 base clipped from V and 0 bases from J, the junction kept 9 bases outside the gene matches. The CDR3 protein is CASSQGQTSGGRSTDTQYF. In nucleotides, the CDR3 is TGTGCCAGCAGCCAAGGGCAAACTAGCGGGGGCCGCAGCACAGATACGCAGTATTTT.

The CDR3 DNA reads TGTGCCAGTAGTAGGGGACAGGGGTTGACCGGGGAGCTGTTTTTT. Protein product: CASSRGQGLTGELFF. The chain couples TRBV19 to TRBJ2-2; the match to TRBD1 covers 10 bases. Germline V lookup: CDR1 LNHDA, CDR2 SQIVND (reference sequence). Trimming at V came to 4 bases and at J to 5 bases, leaving 4 bases not matched to a gene. There are 15 residues in the CDR3.

In its sample, this clone was seen a few times. The junction departs from the called germline gene at one end, perhaps through a read error. The chain links TRBV2 to TRBJ2-1; no clear D gene. The CDR3 consists of 12 residues. Germline CDR1 is SNHLY and CDR2 is FYNNEI. The DNA for the CDR3 is TGTGCCAGTAGTGGTACCTACAATGAGCAGTTCTTC. It translates to CASSGTYNEQFF.